This passage covers 29 T cell receptor beta chains from one sample sequenced in a study of STAT5B mutations in CD4+ large granular lymphocyte leukemia. TCRdb's copy holds only in-frame clones and misses some; the assay was immunoSEQ multiplex PCR. The sample contains over 30,000 clones, 81% of which appear only once. Input material: CD4+ T cells from blood buffy coats. These receptors originate from a human donor in good health.

This sequence joins TRBV14 and TRBJ2-1; no definite D call. Between the trimmed V and J ends, which lost 1 base and 5 bases, there was a span of 12 bases. The CDR3 runs to 15 residues. Germline V gene lookup returns CDR1 SGHDN and CDR2 FVKESK. The CDR3 region is CASSQGLRRNNEQFF. DNA of the CDR3: TGTGCCAGCAGCCAAGGGTTACGACGGAACAATGAGCAGTTCTTC. The full variable domain, rest sourced from reference TRBV14 and TRBJ2-1, is EAGVTQFPSHSVIEKGQTVTLRCDPISGHDNLYWYRRVMGKEIKFLLHFVKESKQDESGMPNNRFLAERTGGTYSTLKVQPAELEDSGVYFCASSQGLRRNNEQFFGPGTRLTVL.

CDR3 in DNA: TGTGCCAGCAGCCCCCGAAGGAATGAGCAGTTCTTC. The encoded protein is CASSPRRNEQFF. This sequence joins TRBV6-4 and TRBJ2-1; D unclear. Germline-derived CDR1 and CDR2 are MRHNA and SNTAGT. V lost 6 bases and J lost 7, with 10 bases in between. The CDR3 loop spans 12 amino acids.

This clone was seen only a few times. The CDR3 region is CASSSRGGNYEQYF. DNA for the CDR3: TGTGCCAGCAGCTCGCGGGGGGGAAACTACGAGCAGTACTTC. V and J are TRBV9 and TRBJ2-7; 9 positions match TRBD2. Germline assignment: CDR1 SGDLS and CDR2 YYNGEE. The CDR3 is 14 residues long. Trimming cost V 4 bases and J 3 bases; bases outside gene matches: 5.

V gene TRBV30 combines with J gene TRBJ2-3; 9 bases align to TRBD1. This CDR3 comprises 14 residues. Germline-derived CDR1 and CDR2 are GTSNPN and SVGIG (reference sequence). Germline trimming cut 5 bases from V and 5 bases from J; bases unmatched to any gene: 8. CDR3 coding DNA: TGTGCCTGGGACCGGGACAGGGCCCAAGATACGCAGTATTTT. Translating gives CAWDRDRAQDTQYF. Using reference TRBV30 and TRBJ2-3 for the parts outside the CDR3, the full variable domain is SQTIHQWPATLVQPVGSPLSLECTVEGTSNPNLYWYRQAAGRGLQLLFYSVGIGQISSEVPQNLSASRPQDRQFILSSKKLLLSDSGFYLCAWDRDRAQDTQYFGPGTRLTVL.

The chain uses TRBV27 and TRBJ2-2; TRBD2 matches 8 bases. Germline V gives CDR1 MNHEY, CDR2 SMNVEV (reference sequence). The ends lost 4 bases at V and 5 bases at J; junction bases unmatched: 6. CDR3 length equals 15 residues. The DNA for the CDR3 is TGTGCCAGCAGTTCGTATCTAGCGGGTACCGGGGAGCTGTTTTTT. It specifies CASSSYLAGTGELFF.

The chain links TRBV5-1 to TRBJ1-1, with D hard to call. Germline CDR1 reads SGHRS; CDR2 reads YFSETQ. The CDR3 length is 14 residues. V was cut by 3 bases and J by 4 bases, with 13 bases left in between. DNA for the CDR3: TGCGCCAGCAGCTACCATGACGGAGGCACTGAAGCTTTCTTT. It yields the protein CASSYHDGGTEAFF. Full variable domain (outside the CDR3, taken from reference TRBV5-1 and TRBJ1-1): KAGVTQTPRYLIKTRGQQVTLSCSPISGHRSVSWYQQTPGQGLQFLFEYFSETQRNKGNFPGRFSGRQFSNSRSEMNVSTLELGDSALYLCASSYHDGGTEAFFGQGTRLTVV.

This sequence joins TRBV30 and TRBJ2-5, with 13 bases lining up with TRBD2. Losses at the gene ends were 3 bases for V and 4 bases for J; bases not matched to a gene: 8. The CDR3 loop spans 16 amino acids. Germline CDR1 is GTSNPN and CDR2 is SVGIG (reference sequence). The chain's CDR3 is CAWSLGLAGVVETQYF. The CDR3 nucleotides read TGTGCCTGGAGCTTAGGACTAGCGGGAGTGGTAGAGACCCAGTACTTC.

The chain is built from TRBV19 and TRBJ2-7; 10 nucleotides match TRBD2. Looked up from germline, CDR1 is LNHDA and CDR2 is SQIVND (reference sequence). The CDR3 spans 19 residues. V shed 3 bases, J shed 0 bases, and the junction held 14 bases outside the gene matches. CDR3 sequence: CASSIGGSLLAGSSYEQYF. In DNA, the CDR3 is TGTGCCAGTAGTATCGGAGGGTCCTTACTAGCGGGAAGCTCCTACGAGCAGTACTTC. Using reference TRBV19 and TRBJ2-7 for the parts outside the CDR3, the full variable domain is DGGITQSPKYLFRKEGQNVTLSCEQNLNHDAMYWYRQDPGQGLRLIYYSQIVNDFQKGDIAEGYSVSREKKESFPLTVTSAQKNPTAFYLCASSIGGSLLAGSSYEQYFGPGTRLTVT.

This chain links TRBV18 with TRBJ2-1; no firm D call. The germline V and J ends were trimmed by 5 bases and 12 bases, with 23 bases remaining between them. The CDR3 is made up of 15 amino acids. Germline V gene data show CDR1 as KGHSH and CDR2 as LQKENI. The DNA of the CDR3 is TGTGCCAGCTCATCTTCTAGTAATAACCCGGGCGGGCAGTTCTTC. Translating it yields CASSSSSNNPGGQFF.

The chain uses TRBV2 and TRBJ2-3; D not certain. The germline CDR1 and CDR2 sequences are SNHLY and FYNNEI. With 6 bases removed from V and 6 bases from J, the gap between germline ends came to 4 bases. There are 10 residues in the CDR3. The CDR3 here is CASRRDTQYF. The CDR3 DNA reads as TGTGCCAGCAGGCGTGATACGCAGTATTTT. Supplemented by reference TRBV2 and TRBJ2-3, the full variable domain reads EPEVTQTPSHQVTQMGQEVILRCVPISNHLYFYWYRQILGQKVEFLVSFYNNEISEKSEIFDDQFSVERPDGSNFTLKIRSTKLEDSAMYFCASRRDTQYFGPGTRLTVL.

The V and J genes are TRBV30 and TRBJ2-3, with 8 bases that match TRBD1. J gave up 1 base and V 0 bases, and 6 bases lay outside the gene matches. Germline V gives CDR1 GTSNPN, CDR2 SVGIG (reference sequence). The CDR3 length is 16 residues. The CDR3, as DNA: TGTGCCTGGAGTGTAGGCGCAGGGGGCGGCACAGATACGCAGTATTTT. Translation: CAWSVGAGGGTDTQYF.

The chain couples TRBV5-4 to TRBJ2-3; D remains ambiguous. Germline V gene lookup returns CDR1 SGHNT and CDR2 YYREEE (reference sequence). The CDR3 sequence is 11 residues long. V dropped 1 base and J dropped 6 bases, with 3 bases sitting between them. CDR3: CASSLRDTQYF. As DNA, the CDR3 is TGTGCCAGCAGCTTGAGGGATACGCAGTATTTT.

The V gene is TRBV7-2, the J gene TRBJ2-3; the D gene is possibly TRBD1 (5 bases). This CDR3 has 13 amino acids. Trimming cost V 2 bases and J 4 bases, with 7 bases left between them. The germline gives CDR1 SGHTA, CDR2 FQGNSA. The CDR3 loop is CASSLQGADTQYF. CDR3 sequence (DNA): TGTGCCAGCAGCTTACAGGGCGCAGATACGCAGTATTTT.

The rearrangement uses TRBV6-6 and TRBJ2-5, with D tentatively TRBD1 (5 bases). The DNA end is a closer match to TRBJ2-7, so the J assignment may be wrong. The CDR3 spans 16 residues. CDR1 MNHNY and CDR2 SVGAGI come from the germline V gene (reference sequence). The CDR3 region is CASSYSVGAGNYEQYF. CDR3 coding DNA: TGTGCCAGCAGTTACTCAGTTGGGGCAGGGAACTACGAGCAGTACTTC.

The gene calls are TRBV28 and TRBJ2-7; D gene uncertain. Trimming cost V 5 bases and J 0 bases, with 20 bases left between them. Germline V gene data show CDR1 as MDHEN and CDR2 as SYDVKM. This CDR3 has 17 residues. The DNA for the CDR3 is TGTGCCAGCAGTCCCCGCAATTTAGCCGAGAGCTCCTACGAGCAGTACTTC. It codes for CASSPRNLAESSYEQYF.

The J gene is TRBJ2-7, the V gene TRBV10-2; TRBD2 matches at 8 bases. Germline values: CDR1 WSHSY, CDR2 SAAADI. This CDR3 has 15 amino acids. Trimming at V came to 5 bases and at J to 2 bases, leaving 8 bases not matched to a gene. The CDR3 DNA follows: TGCGCCAGCAGTTCCGGGGGGGAGCGGGCCTACGAGCAGTACTTC. Its protein is CASSSGGERAYEQYF.

The chain is built from TRBV2 and TRBJ1-2; D gene uncertain. The CDR3 spans 13 residues. Trimming stripped 4 bases from V and 3 bases from J, with 9 bases between. Germline lookup yields CDR1 SNHLY and CDR2 FYNNEI. CDR3 in DNA: TGTGCCAGCAGTGTTGATATGGACTATGGCTACACCTTC. Translated: CASSVDMDYGYTF.

The genes are TRBV29-1 and TRBJ2-5; no clear D gene. V was shortened by 8 bases and J by 2 bases, with 15 bases between the two germline ends. The length of the CDR3 is 13 residues. Germline CDR1 reads SQVTM; CDR2 reads ANQGSEA. Here the CDR3 reads CSTENQPQETQYF. The CDR3 nucleotides are TGCAGCACGGAAAACCAGCCGCAAGAGACCCAGTACTTC.

This chain uses TRBV2 with TRBJ2-5; a possible D gene is TRBD1 (6 bases). The V gene's germline CDR1 is SNHLY and CDR2 FYNNEI. The ends were cut back, 8 bases at V and 9 bases at J, with 16 bases in the middle. This CDR3 region has 12 residues. The CDR3: CASAGVSGSQYF. In nucleotides, the CDR3 is TGTGCCAGCGCAGGGGTGTCGGGGTCCCAGTACTTC.

V is TRBV27 and J is TRBJ2-5, with 7 bases identical to TRBD2. Germline CDR1 MNHEY, CDR2 SMNVEV (reference sequence). Trimming took 3 bases from V and 5 from J; bases not matched to a gene: 6. This CDR3 comprises 14 residues. The CDR3 coding sequence is TGTGCCAGCAGTTTGGCGGGAGCGGTGGAGACCCAGTACTTC. Translated, it gives CASSLAGAVETQYF.

CDR3 residues: CASSLGQTGELFF. The CDR3 coding sequence is TGTGCCAGCAGCTTGGGACAGACGGGGGAGCTGTTTTTT. The rearrangement joins TRBV5-4 to TRBJ2-2; maybe TRBD1 (5 bases). Trimming cost V 0 bases and J 8 bases, with 8 bases left between them. The germline CDR1 and CDR2 sequences are SGHNT and YYREEE (reference sequence). The CDR3 sequence is 13 residues long.

The gene calls are TRBV4-3 and TRBJ2-1; D not resolved. The CDR3 sequence is 16 residues long. Trimming removed 1 base from V and 6 bases from J, with 16 bases in between. Germline CDR1 and CDR2: LGHNA and YSLEER. The CDR3, as DNA: TGCGCCAGCAGCCAAGCAGGAGCAATAAGAGGCAATGAGCAGTTCTTC. Translating it yields CASSQAGAIRGNEQFF.

This rearrangement joins TRBV2 to TRBJ1-2; D call uncertain. CDR1 and CDR2 from the germline V gene are SNHLY and FYNNEI. The V end lost 0 bases, the J end lost 2 bases, and 7 bases lay between the germline ends. This CDR3 is 14 amino acids long. The CDR3 bases are TGTGCCAGCAGTGAAGCGACGGCGAACTATGGCTACACCTTC. Protein: CASSEATANYGYTF.

This chain connects TRBV15 to TRBJ2-7, with TRBD2 matching over 9 bases. This CDR3 comprises 12 residues. Germline CDR1 LNHNV, CDR2 YYDKDF (reference sequence). With V trimmed by 4 bases and J by 12 bases, 7 bases remained unmatched. The CDR3 loop reads CATSTRTSVRYF. The DNA for the CDR3 is TGTGCCACCAGCACTCGGACTAGCGTCAGGTACTTC.

Of note for this clone: At one of its ends the junction is not consistent with the germline gene, which may arise from a read error. The chain is built from TRBV18 and TRBJ1-2, with D hard to call. The germline V gene encodes CDR1 KGHSH and CDR2 LQKENI. The CDR3 sequence is 15 residues long. The CDR3 coding sequence is TGTGCCAGCCCACCACCGGGAGGGTCGGACTATGGCTACACCTTC. It yields the protein CASPPPGGSDYGYTF.

This CDR3 is CAASGTENYGYTF. Written as DNA, the CDR3 is TGTGCCGCGTCCGGGACCGAAAACTATGGCTACACCTTC. J is TRBJ1-2 and V is TRBV19; tentative D call: TRBD1 (5 bases). V was cut by 11 bases and J by 2 bases, with 15 bases left in between. This CDR3 is 13 amino acids long. Germline V gives CDR1 LNHDA, CDR2 SQIVND (reference sequence).

The V and J genes are TRBV5-1 and TRBJ2-3, with 10 bases lining up with TRBD2. J was trimmed by 1 base and V by 2 bases; bases with no gene match: 10. This CDR3 is built from 18 residues. Germline V gene data show CDR1 as SGHRS and CDR2 as YFSETQ. CDR3: CASSLGLAGVWGTDTQYF. In DNA form, the CDR3 reads TGCGCCAGCAGCTTAGGGCTAGCGGGAGTTTGGGGCACAGATACGCAGTATTTT.

This chain uses TRBV27 with TRBJ2-1, with TRBD2 matching over 8 bases. The CDR3 has 17 residues. V gave up 5 bases and J gave up 7 bases; unmatched junction bases: 16. From germline, CDR1 is MNHEY and CDR2 SMNVEV (reference sequence). CDR3 sequence reads: CASSTPLREGLMNEQFF. CDR3 DNA: TGTGCCAGCAGTACACCCCTTCGGGAGGGCCTTATGAATGAGCAGTTCTTC.

This clone came up once. The gene calls are TRBV7-8 and TRBJ2-5; no reliable D call. The germline CDR1 and CDR2 sequences are SGHVS and FQNEAQ. Trimming left V 4 bases short and J 5 bases short, with 11 bases between. The CDR3 loop spans 13 amino acids. In DNA form, the CDR3 reads TGTGCCAGCAGCTCTGGTGAATCTGAGACCCAGTACTTC. Translating gives CASSSGESETQYF.